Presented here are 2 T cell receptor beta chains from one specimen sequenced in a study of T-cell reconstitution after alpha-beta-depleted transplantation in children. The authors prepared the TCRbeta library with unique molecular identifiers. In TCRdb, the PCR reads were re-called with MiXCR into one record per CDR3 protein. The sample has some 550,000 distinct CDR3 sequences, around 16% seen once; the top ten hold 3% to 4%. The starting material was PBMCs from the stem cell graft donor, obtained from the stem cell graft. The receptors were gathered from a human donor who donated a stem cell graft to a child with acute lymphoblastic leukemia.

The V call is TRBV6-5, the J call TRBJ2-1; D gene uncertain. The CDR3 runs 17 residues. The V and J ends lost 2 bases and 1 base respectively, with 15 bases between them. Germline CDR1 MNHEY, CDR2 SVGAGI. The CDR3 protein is CASSYARPASSYNEQFF. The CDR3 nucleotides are TGTGCCAGCAGTTACGCCCGGCCAGCCTCGTCCTACAATGAGCAGTTCTTC.

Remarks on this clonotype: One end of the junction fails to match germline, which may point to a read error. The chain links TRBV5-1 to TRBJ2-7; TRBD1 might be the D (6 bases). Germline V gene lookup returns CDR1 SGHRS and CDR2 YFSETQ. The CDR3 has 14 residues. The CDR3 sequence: CASSSETGSYDQYF. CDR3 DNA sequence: TGCGCCAGCAGTTCGGAAACAGGGAGCTACGACCAGTACTTC.